This T cell receptor beta chain was profiled in a study of cytomegalovirus exposure and HLA in healthy donors. Overall study findings and caveats: Reportedly, diagnosis of cytomegalovirus status by the classifier showed high specificity and sensitivity. Many donors carried some public TCRs, although rarity characterized most TCR sequences.

CDR3 length: 14 amino acids. The V and J ends lost 2 bases and 7 bases respectively, with 12 bases between them. The germline gives CDR1 MNHNS, CDR2 SASEGT. Remarks on this clone: The antigen is not known.

This table comes from immunoSEQ multiplex PCR, and its TCRdb copy is limited to in-frame clones, with some not included. Of roughly 140,000 clones in the sample, around 90% were seen once. The TCR was taken from a woman between 18 and 29 years old in good health and CMV-seropositive. This chain links TRBV6-1 with TRBJ1-5, with TRBD1 as a possible D gene (5 bases). Sequencing used PBMCs. The CDR3 region has the DNA TGTGCCAGCAGTGAACGGGCAGGGAGGCAGCCCCAGCATTTT. Protein: CASSERAGRQPQHF.